Below, 17 T cell receptor beta chains from the same sample are listed, as sequenced in a study of T cell repertoires in cytomegalovirus infection. Each CDR3 protein is one row after TCRdb ran MiXCR on the reads. The sample has 80,000 to 95,000 distinct CDR3 sequences, less than 30% seen once. No antigen has been identified for these receptors. Here the sequenced sample was CD8+ T cells from cultured PBMCs, taken from culture after CMV antigen stimulation. Receptors originate from a human donor in good health (CMV status not recorded). Some clones in this sample may be carry-over from other donors' samples.

This rearrangement joins TRBV19 to TRBJ1-2; D might be TRBD1 (6 bases). The germline V gene encodes CDR1 LNHDA and CDR2 SQIVND (reference sequence). This CDR3 has 15 amino acids. Trimming pared 5 bases from V and 4 bases from J, leaving 17 bases between. The CDR3 loop is CASSFPAGHIYGYTF. In DNA form, the CDR3 reads TGTGCCAGTAGTTTCCCCGCGGGACACATCTATGGCTACACCTTC.

This chain links TRBV12-3 or TRBV12-4 with TRBJ1-1, with D maybe TRBD1 (5 bases). V lost 4 bases to trimming and J lost 4 bases, with 13 bases between them. This CDR3 is built from 14 residues. CDR3 residues: CASSYPTELTEAFF. In DNA form, the CDR3 reads TGTGCCAGCAGTTACCCGACAGAACTCACTGAAGCTTTCTTT.

The V gene is TRBV10-3, the J gene TRBJ2-5, with D possibly being TRBD2 (5 bases). V was trimmed by 0 bases and J by 1 base, leaving 12 bases between them. CDR3 length: 16 amino acids. Looked up from germline, CDR1 is ENHRY and CDR2 is SYGVKD. The CDR3 coding sequence is TGTGCCATCAGTGAGTCGTGGGCAGGACTCCAAGAGACCCAGTACTTC. The encoded protein is CAISESWAGLQETQYF.

The J gene is TRBJ2-7, the V gene TRBV7-9; unclear D gene. Germline CDR1 reads SEHNR; CDR2 reads FQNEAQ (reference sequence). The germline V and J ends were trimmed by 5 bases and 3 bases, with 11 bases remaining between them. This CDR3 spans 13 amino acids. The DNA of the CDR3 is TGTGCCAGCAGCCCCCCCGCGAGCTACGAGCAGTACTTC. Translating it yields CASSPPASYEQYF.

J is TRBJ1-5 and V is TRBV27; 8 nucleotides line up with TRBD1. The germline CDR1 and CDR2 sequences are MNHEY and SMNVEV (reference sequence). After removal of 5 bases from V and 0 bases from J, the junction contained 9 bases not matched to a gene. The CDR3 is made up of 17 amino acids. CDR3 protein: CASSRTGMPYSNQPQHF. CDR3 DNA: TGTGCCAGCAGTCGGACAGGGATGCCTTATAGCAATCAGCCCCAGCATTTT.

This clonotype was detected only a few times. The J gene is TRBJ1-2, the V gene TRBV6-5; perhaps TRBD1 as D (6 bases). Looked up from germline, CDR1 is MNHEY and CDR2 is SVGAGI. V lost 5 bases and J lost 8, with 12 bases in between. The CDR3 contains 12 residues. CDR3 DNA: TGTGCCAGCAGTCCCGGACAGTGGGGCTACACCTTC. Its translation: CASSPGQWGYTF.

This clonotype occurred a few times. This sequence joins TRBV7-2 and TRBJ2-3; D is unresolved. The V and J ends lost 0 bases and 1 base respectively, with 11 bases between them. In germline, CDR1 is SGHTA, CDR2 FQGNSA. This CDR3 region has 16 residues. The CDR3 DNA reads as TGTGCCAGCAGCTTAGCGGAGCAGAGACGCACAGATACGCAGTATTTT. The encoded protein is CASSLAEQRRTDTQYF.

This clonotype was seen a handful of times. J is TRBJ2-7 and V is TRBV12-5; TRBD1 matches 9 bases. This CDR3 spans 18 amino acids. Germline V gene data show CDR1 as LGHNT and CDR2 as FRNRAP. V shed 5 bases, J shed 3 bases, and the junction held 17 bases outside the gene matches. The CDR3 spells CASGGKGPRSDRGYEQYF. The CDR3 DNA reads as TGTGCTAGTGGTGGAAAGGGTCCGAGATCGGACAGGGGCTACGAGCAGTACTTC.

The genes are TRBV7-8 and TRBJ1-1, with TRBD1 matching 8 bases. Germline V gene lookup returns CDR1 SGHVS and CDR2 FQNEAQ. Unmatched junction bases numbered 19, after V lost 4 bases and J lost 6 bases. This CDR3 is built from 18 residues. CDR3 sequence (DNA): TGTGCCAGCAGCTCGTCTGGACAGGGAAAGGTCGGTATGGCTGAAGCTTTCTTT. It encodes CASSSSGQGKVGMAEAFF. Complete variable domain (other parts from reference TRBV7-8 and TRBJ1-1): GAGVSQSPRYKVAKRGQDVALRCDPISGHVSLFWYQQALGQGPEFLTYFQNEAQLDKSGLPSDRFFAERPEGSVSTLKIQRTQQEDSAVYLCASSSSGQGKVGMAEAFFGQGTRLTVV.

This clonotype showed up just a few times. The chain recombines TRBV27 with TRBJ1-2, with a possible D match to TRBD1 (5 bases). The CDR3 has 13 amino acids. The germline gives CDR1 MNHEY, CDR2 SMNVEV (reference sequence). Deletions cut 6 bases from V and 9 bases from J, with 17 bases between. The CDR3 region is CASSSRPRESYTF. CDR3 bases: TGTGCCAGCAGCTCCCGACCCAGGGAGAGCTACACCTTC.

J is TRBJ2-7 and V is TRBV4-1, with 11 nucleotides matching TRBD1. CDR3 length equals 14 residues. V shed 4 bases, J shed 6 bases, and the junction held 5 bases outside the gene matches. Germline loops: CDR1 MGHRA, CDR2 YSYEKL. CDR3 DNA: TGCGCCAGCAGCCTAACCGGGACAGGGGGCGAGCAGTACTTC. It yields the protein CASSLTGTGGEQYF.

This clonotype occurred a few times. The chain joins TRBV7-8 to TRBJ1-1; D remains unclear. Germline V lookup: CDR1 SGHVS, CDR2 FQNEAQ. This CDR3 has 14 residues. V lost 3 bases and J 1 base, leaving 9 bases between the germline ends. The CDR3 sequence is CASSLLDQNTEAFF. The CDR3 bases are TGTGCCAGCAGCTTGCTAGATCAGAACACTGAAGCTTTCTTT. Looking up the rest from reference TRBV7-8 and TRBJ1-1 gives the full variable domain: GAGVSQSPRYKVAKRGQDVALRCDPISGHVSLFWYQQALGQGPEFLTYFQNEAQLDKSGLPSDRFFAERPEGSVSTLKIQRTQQEDSAVYLCASSLLDQNTEAFFGQGTRLTVV.

The CDR3 protein is CAWSVDRATEAFF. The DNA of the CDR3 is TGTGCCTGGAGTGTAGACAGGGCCACTGAAGCTTTCTTT. The rearrangement joins TRBV30 to TRBJ1-1; 7 nucleotides align to TRBD1. Per the germline V gene, CDR1 is GTSNPN and CDR2 is SVGIG (reference sequence). J gave up 4 bases and V 0 bases, and 2 bases lay outside the gene matches. The CDR3 sequence is 13 residues long.

This CDR3 reads CASSLDRQRYYEQYF. The CDR3, as DNA: TGTGCCAGCAGCTTAGATCGCCAGCGTTACTACGAGCAGTACTTC. The rearrangement links TRBV11-2 to TRBJ2-7; D is unclear. CDR3 length: 15 residues. With 0 bases removed from V and 3 bases from J, the gap between germline ends came to 12 bases. Germline V gene sequence: CDR1 SGHAT, CDR2 FQNNGV.

This clonotype was observed many times. The chain joins TRBV19 to TRBJ2-1; unclear D gene. Per germline, CDR1 LNHDA and CDR2 SQIVND (reference sequence). The CDR3 runs to 11 residues. V lost 6 bases to trimming and J lost 4 bases, with 4 bases between them. In nucleotides, the CDR3 is TGTGCCAGTAGAGAGTACAATGAGCAGTTCTTC. It specifies CASREYNEQFF.

This clonotype occurred a few times. The chain recombines TRBV7-2 with TRBJ2-4; D may be TRBD2 (5 bases). Between the trimmed V and J ends, which lost 1 base and 3 bases, there was a span of 16 bases. Germline V CDR1 and CDR2: SGHTA, FQGNSA. The CDR3 has 17 amino acids. The CDR3 DNA reads TGTGCCAGCAGCTTAGGCCTCCATCGGGATAGCAAAAACATTCAGTACTTC. Its protein is CASSLGLHRDSKNIQYF.

This clonotype was picked up many times. The CDR3 sequence: CASSQALASYNEQFF. CDR3 nucleotide sequence: TGTGCCAGCAGCCAAGCCCTAGCCTCCTACAATGAGCAGTTCTTC. The genes are TRBV6-1 and TRBJ2-1, with D possibly matching TRBD2 (5 bases). The germline V gene has CDR1 MNHNS and CDR2 SASEGT. Trimming removed 6 bases from V and 0 bases from J, with 12 bases in between. The CDR3 is 15 amino acids.